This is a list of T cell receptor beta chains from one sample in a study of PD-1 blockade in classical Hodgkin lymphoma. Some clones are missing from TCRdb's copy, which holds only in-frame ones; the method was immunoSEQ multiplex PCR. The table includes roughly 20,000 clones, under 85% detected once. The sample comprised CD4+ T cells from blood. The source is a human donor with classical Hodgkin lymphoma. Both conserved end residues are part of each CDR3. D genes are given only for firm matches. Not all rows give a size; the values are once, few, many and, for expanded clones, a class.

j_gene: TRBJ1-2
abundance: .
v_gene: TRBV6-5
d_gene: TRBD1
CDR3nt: TGTGCCAGCAGTGGGGCGGGACAGGGTATCTATGGCTACACCTTC
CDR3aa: CASSGAGQGIYGYTF

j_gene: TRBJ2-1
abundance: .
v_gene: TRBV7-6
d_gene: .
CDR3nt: TGTGCCAGCAGCTTAGCGGGCTCCTACAATGAGCAGTTCTTC
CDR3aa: CASSLAGSYNEQFF

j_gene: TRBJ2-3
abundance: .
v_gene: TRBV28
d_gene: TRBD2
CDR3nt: TGTGCCAGCAGTGGGGGGACTAGCGGGAGTACGGATACGCAGTATTTT
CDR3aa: CASSGGTSGSTDTQYF

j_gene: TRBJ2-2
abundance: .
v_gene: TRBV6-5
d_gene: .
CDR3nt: TGTGCCAGCAGTTACCACGACTCGGCCACCGGGGAGCTGTTTTTT
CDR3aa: CASSYHDSATGELFF

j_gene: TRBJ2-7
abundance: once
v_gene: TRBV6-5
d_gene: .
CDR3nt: TGTGCCAGCAGGGCGGGGACGGCGATCTACTACGAGCAGTACTTC
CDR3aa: CASRAGTAIYYEQYF

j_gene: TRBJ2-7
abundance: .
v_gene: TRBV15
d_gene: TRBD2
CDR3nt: TGTGCCACCAGCAGAGTCTTCGGTGACGGGACTAGCGGCGCCTACGAGCAGTACTTC
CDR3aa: CATSRVFGDGTSGAYEQYF

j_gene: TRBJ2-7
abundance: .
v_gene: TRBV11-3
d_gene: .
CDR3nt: TGTGCCAGCAGCTTAGATCCCGCCCGTAGCGAGCAGTACTTC
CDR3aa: CASSLDPARSEQYF

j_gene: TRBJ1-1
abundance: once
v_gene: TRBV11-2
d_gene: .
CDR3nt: TGTGCCAGCAGCTTCTCTAGGGAAGCTTTCTTT
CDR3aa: CASSFSREAFF

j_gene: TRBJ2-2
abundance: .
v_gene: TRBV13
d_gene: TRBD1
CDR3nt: TGTGCCAGCAGTCGACAGGGGGGGACCGGGGAGCTGTTTTTT
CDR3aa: CASSRQGGTGELFF

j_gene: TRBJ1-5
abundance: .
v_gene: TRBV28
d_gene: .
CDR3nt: TGTGCCAGCAGTTTATCACTGAGCAATCAGCCCCAGCATTTT
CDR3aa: CASSLSLSNQPQHF

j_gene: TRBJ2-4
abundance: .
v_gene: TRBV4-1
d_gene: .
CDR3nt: TGCGCCAGCAGCCCCCCGGGAAACATTCAGTACTTC
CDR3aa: CASSPPGNIQYF

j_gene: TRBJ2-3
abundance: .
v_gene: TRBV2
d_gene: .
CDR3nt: TGTGCCAGCAGTACGGGATCTGACCATACGCAGTATTTT
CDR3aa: CASSTGSDHTQYF

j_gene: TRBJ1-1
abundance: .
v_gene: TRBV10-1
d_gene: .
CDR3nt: TGCGCCAGCAGTGCATCAGGGGCTGCAGCTTTCTTT
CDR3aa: CASSASGAAAFF

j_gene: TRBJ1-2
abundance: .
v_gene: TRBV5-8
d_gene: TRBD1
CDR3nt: TGTGCCACCTTGACAGGGGCAAACTATGGCTACACCTTC
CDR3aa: CATLTGANYGYTF

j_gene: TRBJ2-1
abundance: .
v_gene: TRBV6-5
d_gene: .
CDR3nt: TGTGCCAGCAGTTCTCGATCGACTAGTTGGGAGCAGTTCTTC
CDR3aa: CASSSRSTSWEQFF

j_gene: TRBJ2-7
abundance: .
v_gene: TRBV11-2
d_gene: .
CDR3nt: TGTGCCAGCAGCTTAGTCGCTTTGGGGGTTGCCCCCTACGAGCAGTACTTC
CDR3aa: CASSLVALGVAPYEQYF

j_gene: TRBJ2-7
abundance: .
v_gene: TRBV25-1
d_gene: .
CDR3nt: TGTGCCAGCAGTCACCTCAACCGGACGACCTACGAGCAGTACTTC
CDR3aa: CASSHLNRTTYEQYF

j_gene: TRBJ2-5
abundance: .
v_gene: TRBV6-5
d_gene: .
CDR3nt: TGTGCCAGCAGGCGAACCGGGACGACAAAGACCCAGTACTTC
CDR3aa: CASRRTGTTKTQYF

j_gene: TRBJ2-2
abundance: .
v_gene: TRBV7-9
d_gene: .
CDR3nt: TGTGCCAGCAGCCAGGACACCCCCGGGATCGGGGAGCTGTTTTTT
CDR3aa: CASSQDTPGIGELFF

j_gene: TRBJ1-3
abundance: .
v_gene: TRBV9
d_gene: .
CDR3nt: TGTGCCAGCAGCGTAGGCGCAGGGTCAAACTCTGGAAACACCATATATTTT
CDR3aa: CASSVGAGSNSGNTIYF

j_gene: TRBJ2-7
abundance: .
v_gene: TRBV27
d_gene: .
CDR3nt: TGTGCCAGCAGTTTATCACCCGGGGGAGGCTACGAGCAGTACTTC
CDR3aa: CASSLSPGGGYEQYF

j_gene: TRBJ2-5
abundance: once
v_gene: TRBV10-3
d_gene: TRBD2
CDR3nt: TGTGCCATCACATCCGGGACTAGCGGAGAAGAGACCCAGTACTTC
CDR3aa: CAITSGTSGEETQYF

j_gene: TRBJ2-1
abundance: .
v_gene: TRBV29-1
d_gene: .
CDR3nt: TGCAGCGTTGAAGGGGACCACCGCTCCTACAATGAGCAGTTCTTC
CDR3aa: CSVEGDHRSYNEQFF

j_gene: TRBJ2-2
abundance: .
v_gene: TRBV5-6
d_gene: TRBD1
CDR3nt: TGTGCCAGCAGCGTCCGACAGGGGGCCAACACCGGGGAGCTGTTTTTT
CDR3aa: CASSVRQGANTGELFF

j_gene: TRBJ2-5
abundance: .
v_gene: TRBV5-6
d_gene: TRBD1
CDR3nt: TGTGCCAGCAGCTTACAGGGGGTTGGGGAGACCCAGTACTTC
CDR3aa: CASSLQGVGETQYF

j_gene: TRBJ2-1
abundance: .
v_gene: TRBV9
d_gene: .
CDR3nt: TGTGCCAGCAGCGGAGGTCGGGACTCCCTCTTCGGGGAGCAGTTCTTC
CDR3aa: CASSGGRDSLFGEQFF